This T cell receptor beta chain was captured by sequencing in a study of OX40 agonist ivuxolimab in advanced cancers. About the study: Patients with prior anti-PD-1, anti-PD-L1 or anti-CTLA-4 therapy were eligible; roughly 40% had some. Overall study findings and caveats: Low normalized T-cell clonal expansion was additionally recorded for some nonresponders. The CD4+ and CD8+ T cells in the blood had expanded clonally by week 6 at 0.1 to 3.0 mg/kg.

Sequencing was performed with immunoSEQ multiplex PCR; in TCRdb, only in-frame clones are kept and a portion is missing. Seen here are tens of thousands of clones, about 85% observed once, and the top ten hold 4.7%. Concerning this clone itself: No antigen is known for it.

V was trimmed by 2 bases and J by 0 bases, leaving 13 bases between them. The CDR3 extends over 17 amino acids. Per germline, CDR1 SGHTA and CDR2 FQGTGA. The chain links TRBV7-3 to TRBJ2-2, with D maybe TRBD2 (7 bases). This sequence originates from an adult with an advanced solid tumor such as melanoma, head and neck, liver or kidney cancer. The sample in question was CD4+ or CD8+ T cells sorted from blood, obtained in a trial of the OX40 agonist ivuxolimab. The CDR3 sequence is CASSLFGGLPNTGELFF. CDR3 DNA: TGTGCCAGCAGCTTATTCGGGGGGCTCCCGAACACCGGGGAGCTGTTTTTT.